This T cell receptor beta chain comes out of a study of control samples from healthy donors and cancer patients. Produced via immunoSEQ multiplex PCR; TCRdb's table is partial and in-frame only. Among about 180,000 clones listed, 90% were seen once. The CDR3 contains 13 residues. Unmatched junction bases numbered 7, after V lost 6 bases and J lost 7 bases. The germline gives CDR1 SGHVS, CDR2 FQNEAQ. What was sequenced was blood. The J gene is TRBJ2-5, the V gene TRBV7-8, with 8 bases lining up with TRBD2. This receptor was identified in a woman in her forties or fifties in good health. In DNA form, the CDR3 reads TGTGCCAGCAGTCCGGGGGGGCGTGCGACCCAGTACTTC. Its protein product is CASSPGGRATQYF.